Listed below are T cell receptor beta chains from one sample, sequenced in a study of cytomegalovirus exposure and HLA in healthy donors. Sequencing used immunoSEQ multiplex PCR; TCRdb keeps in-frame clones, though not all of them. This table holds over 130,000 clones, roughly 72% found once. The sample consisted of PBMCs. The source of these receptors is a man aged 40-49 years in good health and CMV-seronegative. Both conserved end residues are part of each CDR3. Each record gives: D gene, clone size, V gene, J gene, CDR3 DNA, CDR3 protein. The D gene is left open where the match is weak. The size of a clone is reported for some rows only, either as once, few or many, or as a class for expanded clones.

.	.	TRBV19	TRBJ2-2	TGTGCCAGTAGTATCGGCAGGGACACCGGGGAGCTGTTTTTT	CASSIGRDTGELFF
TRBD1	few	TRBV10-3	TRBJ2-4	TGTGCCATCAGTGAGGGACAGGACTTCATCCCCAAAAACATTCAGTACTTC	CAISEGQDFIPKNIQYF
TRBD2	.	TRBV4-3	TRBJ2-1	TGCGCCAGCAGCCAAGGTCGGGGGGTCTACAATGAGCAGTTCTTC	CASSQGRGVYNEQFF
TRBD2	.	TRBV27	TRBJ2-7	TGTGCCAGCAGTTCACTCACTGGACTAGCGGGAGACGAGCAGTACTTC	CASSSLTGLAGDEQYF
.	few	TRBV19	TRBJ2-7	TGTGCCAGTAGTTCCGCAGGGTACGACTACGAGCAGTACTTC	CASSSAGYDYEQYF
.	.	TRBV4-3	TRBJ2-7	TGCGCCAGCAGCCAGAGAGAGGTGGAGTGGGGGCCCCACTACGAGCAGTGCTTC	CASSQREVEWGPHYEQCF
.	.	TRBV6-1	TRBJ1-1	TGTGCCAGCATCGGGGGGGCATCGATGAACACTGAAGCTTTCTTT	CASIGGASMNTEAFF
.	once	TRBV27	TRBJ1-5	TGTGCCAGCAGTGCCCGGGGGGGGAGTCAGCCCCAGCATTTT	CASSARGGSQPQHF
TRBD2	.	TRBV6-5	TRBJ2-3	TGTGCCAGCAGTTACTTGACTAGCGGGGCAGATACGCAGTATTTT	CASSYLTSGADTQYF
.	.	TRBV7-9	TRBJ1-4	TGTGCCAGCAGCCCGCAGGGGTACACTAATGAAAAACTGTTTTTT	CASSPQGYTNEKLFF
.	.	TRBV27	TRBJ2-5	TGTGCCAGCAGTCTACAACGGGGGGCGGAGACCCAGTACTTC	CASSLQRGAETQYF
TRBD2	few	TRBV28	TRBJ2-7	TGTGCCAGCAGTTCGATGGGACTAGCGGGCCCCTCCTACGAGCAGTACTTC	CASSSMGLAGPSYEQYF
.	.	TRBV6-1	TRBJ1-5	TGTGCCGCCTCATCGGCAGGGTCTCAGCCCCAGCATTTT	CAASSAGSQPQHF
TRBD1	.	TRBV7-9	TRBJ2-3	TGTGCCAGCAGCTTCTCGGGACAGCGCACAGATACGCAGTATTTT	CASSFSGQRTDTQYF
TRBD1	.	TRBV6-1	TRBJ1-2	TGTGCCAGCAGCTCAATTACAGGGGGCTCGGGCACCTTC	CASSSITGGSGTF
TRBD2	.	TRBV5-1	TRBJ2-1	TGCGCCAGCAGCTCTAGGACTAGCGGGGAAGGGTTCTTC	CASSSRTSGEGFF
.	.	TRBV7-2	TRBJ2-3	TGTGCCAGCAGCTTAGCGCAACTGCCGGTCGGAGATACGCAGTATTTT	CASSLAQLPVGDTQYF
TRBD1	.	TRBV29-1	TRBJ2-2	TGCAGCGTTGAAGAGGGGACAGGGTATCCCGGGGAGCTGTTTTTT	CSVEEGTGYPGELFF
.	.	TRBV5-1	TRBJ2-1	TGCGCCAGCAGCTTGGGGCCGCCCACCCATGAGCAGTTCTTC	CASSLGPPTHEQFF
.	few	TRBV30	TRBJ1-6	TGTGCCTGGGATTCAAGTGGGTCGGGGTGGAATTCACCCCTCCACTTT	CAWDSSGSGWNSPLHF
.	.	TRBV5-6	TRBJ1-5	TGTGCCAGCAGCTCTACGTATGGCAATCAGCCCCAGCATTTT	CASSSTYGNQPQHF
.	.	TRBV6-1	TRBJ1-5	TGTGCCAGCAGAGACTTCAGGGGAATGGATCAGCCCCAGCATTTT	CASRDFRGMDQPQHF
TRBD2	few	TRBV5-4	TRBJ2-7	TGTGCCAGCAGCTTTGGAGCGGGGCCCTACGAGCAGTACTTC	CASSFGAGPYEQYF
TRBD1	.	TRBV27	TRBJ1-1	TGTGCCAGCAGTCCACTTAGGGGGCGAGTTAACACTGAAGCTTTCTTT	CASSPLRGRVNTEAFF
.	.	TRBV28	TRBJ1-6	TGTGCCAGCAGTTTAAGTTGGGGGGTTGTTAATTCACCCCTCCACTTT	CASSLSWGVVNSPLHF
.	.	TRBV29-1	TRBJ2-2	TGCAGCGTTGTCTCGTCAGGGGAAGTGCCCGGGGAGCTGTTTTTT	CSVVSSGEVPGELFF
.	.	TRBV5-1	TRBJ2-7	TGCGCCAGCAGTTACACCCGGGGGGCCTCCTACGAGCAGTACTTC	CASSYTRGASYEQYF
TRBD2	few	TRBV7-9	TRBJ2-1	TGTGCCAGCAGCTTTCTTGGCGGGAGTAGCTCCTACAATGAGCAGTTCTTC	CASSFLGGSSSYNEQFF
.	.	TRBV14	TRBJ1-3	TGTGCCAGCAGCCAAGTCACAGGTCCTGGAAACACCATATATTTT	CASSQVTGPGNTIYF
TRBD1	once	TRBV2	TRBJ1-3	TGTGCCAGCAGCGACAGGACAGGGTCTGGAAACACCATATATTTT	CASSDRTGSGNTIYF
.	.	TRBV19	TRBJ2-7	TGTGCCAGTAGTATAGACGGAGAGTACTACGAGCAGTACTTC	CASSIDGEYYEQYF
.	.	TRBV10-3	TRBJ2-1	TGTGCCATCAGAGAAACAGGGAAAAACTCCTACAATGAGCAGTTCTTC	CAIRETGKNSYNEQFF
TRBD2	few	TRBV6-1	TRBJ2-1	TGTGCCAGCAGTGAAGAGCGGGGGGGTTACAATGAGCAGTTCTTC	CASSEERGGYNEQFF
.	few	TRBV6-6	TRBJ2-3	TGTGCCAGCAGGCCCCCCAGATCTCGCACAGATACGCAGTATTTT	CASRPPRSRTDTQYF
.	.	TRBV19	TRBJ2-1	TGTGCCAGTACGGCGGGCGCCTCCTACAATGAGCAGTTCTTC	CASTAGASYNEQFF
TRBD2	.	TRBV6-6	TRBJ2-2	TGTGCCAGCATACCAACGGGACTAGCGGGCGGGGAGCTGTTTTTT	CASIPTGLAGGELFF
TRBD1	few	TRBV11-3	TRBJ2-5	TGTGCCAGCAGCCAGGGACAGGGGTTGGAGACCCAGTACTTC	CASSQGQGLETQYF
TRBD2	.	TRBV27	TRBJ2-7	TGTGCCAGCAGTGCAGCGGGGGTGAGCTCCTACGAGCAGTACTTC	CASSAAGVSSYEQYF
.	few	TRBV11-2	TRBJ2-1	TGTGCCAGCAGCCGCTACCAAAGCTCCTACAATGAGCAGTTCTTC	CASSRYQSSYNEQFF
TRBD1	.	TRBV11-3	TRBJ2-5	TGTGCCAGCAGCATCGACAGGGGTGAGCAGTACTTC	CASSIDRGEQYF
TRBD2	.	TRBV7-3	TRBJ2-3	TGTGCCAGCAGCTCCGCGGGGGTGTTCACAGATACGCAGTATTTT	CASSSAGVFTDTQYF
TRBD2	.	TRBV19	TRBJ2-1	TGTGCCAGTCGGACTAGCGGGAGAAGTGAGCAGTTCTTC	CASRTSGRSEQFF
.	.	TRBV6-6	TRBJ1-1	TGTGCCAGCAGCTCGCGGTCTGGCAGGGGGAACACTGAAGCTTTCTTT	CASSSRSGRGNTEAFF
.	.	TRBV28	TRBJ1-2	TGTGCCAGCAGGGAGACAGGCCGGAACTATGGCTACACCTTC	CASRETGRNYGYTF
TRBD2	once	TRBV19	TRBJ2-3	TGTGCCAGTAGCCTAACTAGCGCTAGCACAGATACGCAGTATTTT	CASSLTSASTDTQYF
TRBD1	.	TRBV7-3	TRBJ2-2	TGTGCCAGCAGCCTACTGACAGGGGCCGGGGAGCTGTTTTTT	CASSLLTGAGELFF
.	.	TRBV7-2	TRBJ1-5	TGTGCCAGCAGCTTAGGACAGTACCCCAATCAGCCCCAGCATTTT	CASSLGQYPNQPQHF
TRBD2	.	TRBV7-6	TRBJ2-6	TGTGCCAGCAGCCCAGAGAGCGGGGTGGCCAACGTCCTGACTTTC	CASSPESGVANVLTF
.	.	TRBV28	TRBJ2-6	TGTGCCAGCAGTTTGGTAATTGCGGTGAGCTCTGGGGCCAACGGCCTGACTTTC	CASSLVIAVSSGANGLTF
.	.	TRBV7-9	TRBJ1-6	TGTGCCAGCGCAACAGGTAGTTCTAATTCACCCCTCCACTTT	CASATGSSNSPLHF
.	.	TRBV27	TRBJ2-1	TGTGCCAGCACTATCTCAGGCAACAATGAGCAGTTCTTC	CASTISGNNEQFF